These 17 T cell receptor beta chains came from one sample sequenced in a study of response to subunit inactivated influenza vaccine. One entry per CDR3 protein results from TCRdb running MiXCR on the RT-PCR reads. Of roughly 570,000 distinct CDR3 sequences listed, less than 15% were seen once; the top ten hold around 10%. Sequenced material: PBMCs from blood, taken about 12 days after vaccination. All receptors come from a man aged 50-59 years who received an inactivated influenza vaccine.

The table lists this clonotype with a few counts. The chain carries TRBV2 and TRBJ2-7; D ambiguous. Germline lookup yields CDR1 SNHLY and CDR2 FYNNEI. The CDR3 is 12 amino acids. V gave up 7 bases and J gave up 1 base, with 8 bases separating them. The DNA for the CDR3 is TGTGCCAGCACCACCGGTTCCTACGAGCAGTACTTC. It specifies CASTTGSYEQYF.

The chain combines TRBV4-2 with TRBJ2-1; D call uncertain. The CDR3 runs 15 residues. Per germline, CDR1 LGHNA and CDR2 YNFKEQ. Trimming left V 3 bases short and J 6 bases short, with 15 bases between. The CDR3 loop reads CASSHTALDGNEQFF. Here the CDR3 DNA reads TGTGCCAGCAGCCACACTGCTTTGGATGGCAATGAGCAGTTCTTC.

There are a few counts of this clonotype. V is TRBV5-6 and J is TRBJ2-1; D is possibly TRBD2 (13 bases). The ends were cut back, 5 bases at V and 7 bases at J, with 34 bases in the middle. This CDR3 contains 20 residues. Germline values: CDR1 SGHDT, CDR2 YYEEEE. CDR3 bases: TGTGCCAGCAGGCGGGACAGGGGGCGAATCATACTAGCGGGAGGGAATGAGCAGTTCTTC. Translation: CASRRDRGRIILAGGNEQFF.

The rearrangement links TRBV7-9 to TRBJ2-3; 14 bases are a match to TRBD2. CDR1 and CDR2 from the germline V gene are SEHNR and FQNEAQ (reference sequence). Trimming removed 4 bases from V and 0 bases from J; junction bases left unmatched: 3. This CDR3 contains 17 residues. DNA of the CDR3: TGTGCCAGCAGCTCAAGACTAGCGGGAGGGAGCACAGATACGCAGTATTTT. Translation gives CASSSRLAGGSTDTQYF.

The chain carries TRBV6-6 and TRBJ1-1; D is uncertain. Trimming left V 2 bases short and J 7 bases short, with 8 bases between. The CDR3 is made up of 12 amino acids. Germline CDR1 is MNHNY and CDR2 is SVGAGI (reference sequence). Here the CDR3 reads CASSYPRGEAFF. In nucleotides, the CDR3 is TGTGCCAGCAGTTACCCGAGAGGTGAAGCTTTCTTT.

This clonotype was found a few times. The V and J genes are TRBV10-3 and TRBJ2-3, with D maybe TRBD2 (6 bases). V was clipped by 3 bases and J by 1 base, with 11 bases between them. CDR3 size: 15 residues. Germline loops: CDR1 ENHRY, CDR2 SYGVKD. CDR3: CAISDLRGGTDTQYF. DNA of the CDR3: TGTGCCATCAGTGATCTGCGGGGAGGCACAGATACGCAGTATTTT.

V usage is TRBV23-1 and J usage is TRBJ2-7; no reliable D call. TRBV23-1 is an ORF; its function is uncertain. Deletions cut 2 bases from V and 5 bases from J, with 16 bases between. The CDR3 contains 15 residues. This CDR3 is CASSQPGPPKNEQYF. The DNA of the CDR3 is TGCGCCAGCAGTCAACCCGGGCCCCCTAAAAACGAGCAGTACTTC.

This clonotype has more than one count but fewer than ten. This chain uses TRBV3-1 with TRBJ2-7; 7 bases match TRBD1. Germline V gene data show CDR1 as LGHDT and CDR2 as YNNKEL (reference sequence). The V and J ends lost 0 bases and 5 bases, in that order; junction bases with no gene match: 10. This CDR3 region has 16 residues. The chain's CDR3 is CASSQEWTGGLDEQYF. Here the CDR3 DNA reads TGTGCCAGCAGCCAAGAATGGACAGGAGGTCTTGACGAGCAGTACTTC.

This clonotype was seen ten or more times. The chain employs TRBV4-2 and TRBJ1-1; D gene ambiguous. The germline V and J ends were trimmed by 8 bases and 4 bases, with 14 bases remaining between them. The CDR3 is 13 amino acids. The germline gives CDR1 LGHNA, CDR2 YNFKEQ. CDR3 sequence reads: CASEEKASTEAFF. CDR3 nucleotide sequence: TGTGCCAGCGAGGAAAAGGCGAGCACTGAAGCTTTCTTT.

This clonotype occurred a few times. This chain links TRBV20-1 with TRBJ2-7, with TRBD1 matching over 7 bases. The V gene's germline CDR1 is DFQATT and CDR2 SNEGSKA (reference sequence). The CDR3 has 12 residues. Germline trimming cut 2 bases from V and 6 bases from J; bases unmatched to any gene: 4. The chain's CDR3 is CSARRQGTEQYF. In nucleotides, the CDR3 is TGCAGTGCTAGACGACAGGGAACCGAGCAGTACTTC.

This clonotype was observed a few times. This chain joins TRBV12-3 or TRBV12-4 and TRBJ2-1, with TRBD1 matching over 8 bases. This CDR3 has 17 residues. J was trimmed by 0 bases and V by 6 bases; bases with no gene match: 10. The CDR3 spells CASSLEQGVSSYNEQFF. CDR3 nucleotide sequence: TGTGCCAGCAGCCTCGAACAGGGGGTAAGCTCCTACAATGAGCAGTTCTTC.

The V call is TRBV19, the J call TRBJ2-7; D is uncertain. Germline assignment: CDR1 LNHDA and CDR2 SQIVND (reference sequence). V was pared by 6 bases and J by 6 bases, with 24 bases between. This CDR3 comprises 16 residues. CDR3 residues: CASSPEKWLMGSEQYF. The CDR3 DNA reads as TGTGCCAGTAGCCCGGAGAAATGGTTAATGGGTAGCGAGCAGTACTTC.

The gene calls are TRBV28 and TRBJ2-2, with 10 bases lining up with TRBD2. Germline trimming cut 6 bases from V and 2 bases from J; bases unmatched to any gene: 18. Germline CDR1 reads MDHEN; CDR2 reads SYDVKM. The CDR3 runs to 20 residues. The CDR3 nucleotides are TGTGCCAGCAGGCGGGAGGTAGCGTTAACTAGCGGGATAAACACCGGGGAGCTGTTTTTT. This encodes CASRREVALTSGINTGELFF.

This clonotype was seen only a few times. The chain employs TRBV5-1 and TRBJ2-3; D may be TRBD2 (5 bases). Between the trimmed V and J ends, which lost 5 bases and 2 bases, there was a span of 12 bases. Germline-derived CDR1 and CDR2 are SGHRS and YFSETQ. CDR3 length: 14 residues. CDR3 residues: CASRRTGDTDTQYF. The CDR3 bases are TGCGCCAGCAGGAGAACCGGGGACACAGATACGCAGTATTTT. Variable domain in full (rest from reference TRBV5-1 and TRBJ2-3): KAGVTQTPRYLIKTRGQQVTLSCSPISGHRSVSWYQQTPGQGLQFLFEYFSETQRNKGNFPGRFSGRQFSNSRSEMNVSTLELGDSALYLCASRRTGDTDTQYFGPGTRLTVL.

Only a few counts were recorded for this clonotype. The V gene is TRBV27, the J gene TRBJ2-7; 10 bases fit TRBD2. V dropped 3 bases and J dropped 4; count of bases not matched to a gene: 9. The CDR3 is made up of 16 amino acids. Per the germline V gene, CDR1 is MNHEY and CDR2 is SMNVEV (reference sequence). Here the CDR3 DNA reads TGTGCCAGCAGTTTCTTCCTCCCTAGCGGGGGATACGAGCAGTACTTC. Amino acid sequence: CASSFFLPSGGYEQYF.

This chain connects TRBV2 to TRBJ2-3; D remains ambiguous. Germline CDR1 is SNHLY and CDR2 is FYNNEI. The CDR3 sequence is 12 residues long. Deletions cut 6 bases from V and 11 bases from J, with 15 bases between. The CDR3 nucleotides read TGTGCCAGCAGGCCTGAAGACGGCAGGCAGTATTTT. It translates to CASRPEDGRQYF.

Concerning this clonotype itself: The junction does not match germline at one end; this may be a read error. V gene TRBV5-1 combines with J gene TRBJ2-1, with 8 bases aligning to TRBD2. CDR3 length equals 16 residues. CDR1 is SGHRS and CDR2 is YFSETQ in the germline V gene. CDR3 residues: CASSGTSGFKGNVQFF. CDR3 sequence (DNA): TGCGCCAGCAGCGGAACTAGCGGCTTTAAGGGCAATGTGCAGTTCTTC. Filled out from reference TRBV5-1 and TRBJ2-1, the complete variable domain reads KAGVTQTPRYLIKTRGQQVTLSCSPISGHRSVSWYQQTPGQGLQFLFEYFSETQRNKGNFPGRFSGRQFSNSRSEMNVSTLELGDSALYLCASSGTSGFKGNVQFFGPGTRLTVL.